One sample yielded the 2 T cell receptor beta chains listed below, sequenced in a study of PD-L1 blockade in urothelial cancer. TCRdb keeps only in-frame clones here, not all; method: immunoSEQ multiplex PCR. This table has about 130,000 clones, about 88% appearing once. The time point was: pretreatment peripheral blood. The sample was PBMCs, taken around atezolizumab (anti-PD-L1) treatment. The receptor set was obtained from a man aged 45-65 years with urothelial cancer.

Here the CDR3 DNA reads TGTGCCAGCAGTGAAGCGACAGGGGGCTACAATGAGCAGTTCTTC. It is translated as CASSEATGGYNEQFF. The chain employs TRBV6-1 and TRBJ2-1, with TRBD1 matching 9 bases. This CDR3 comprises 15 residues. The V and J ends lost 0 bases and 3 bases, in that order; junction bases with no gene match: 0. Germline CDR1 reads MNHNS; CDR2 reads SASEGT.

The J gene is TRBJ2-1, the V gene TRBV9, with TRBD2 matching 8 bases. The germline gives CDR1 SGDLS, CDR2 YYNGEE. This CDR3 spans 13 amino acids. V shed 3 bases and J 4 bases; nucleotides not matched to a gene: 0. The chain's CDR3 is CASSGLAYNEQFF. For the CDR3, the DNA is TGTGCCAGCAGCGGACTAGCGTACAATGAGCAGTTCTTC.